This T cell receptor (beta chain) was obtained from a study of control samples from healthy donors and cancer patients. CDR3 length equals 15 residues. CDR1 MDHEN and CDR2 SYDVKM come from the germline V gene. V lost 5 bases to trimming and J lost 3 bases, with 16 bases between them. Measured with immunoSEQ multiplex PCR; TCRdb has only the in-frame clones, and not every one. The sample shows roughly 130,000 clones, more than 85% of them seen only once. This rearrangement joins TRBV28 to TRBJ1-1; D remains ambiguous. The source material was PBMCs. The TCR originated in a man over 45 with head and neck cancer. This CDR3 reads CASSPTGGRYTEAFF. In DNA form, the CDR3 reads TGTGCCAGCAGTCCCACGGGTGGCAGGTACACTGAAGCTTTCTTT.